This T cell receptor beta chain was identified in a study of STAT5B mutations in CD4+ large granular lymphocyte leukemia. Findings and limits, study-wide: Patient CD4-sorted repertoires stayed more clonal than healthy ones after leukemic-clone removal. 8/27 top patient clones versus 2/35 control clones were TRBV06-family. Data were not HLA-matched across samples.

A note on this clone: Its antigen remains unidentified.

The repertoire was sequenced with immunoSEQ multiplex PCR; TCRdb's copy has only in-frame clones and lacks some. The data contain about 9,600 clones, roughly 83% of them singletons. The CDR3 is 13 amino acids. CDR1 and CDR2 from the germline V gene are SGHAT and FQDESV (reference sequence). V shed 6 bases and J 9 bases; nucleotides not matched to a gene: 7. This chain uses TRBV11-1 with TRBJ2-1, with 8 positions matching TRBD2. The material sequenced was PBMCs. This sequence was found in a man in his fifties or sixties with CD4+ T-cell large granular lymphocyte leukemia. In DNA form, the CDR3 reads TGTGCCAGCAGGGAGCGGGAGTTCGGTGAGCAGTTCTTC. Translation: CASREREFGEQFF.